Shown below are 23 T cell receptor beta chains from a single sample sequenced in a study of T cell clones after liver transplantation. Only in-frame clones appear in the TCRdb table, and some are missing; sequencing was by immunoSEQ multiplex PCR. This repertoire shows around 80,000 clones, 65% to 85% found once; its top ten account for more than 0.45%. Material: CD4+ T cells from blood, obtained roughly 3.5 years after liver transplant. The receptor set was obtained from a human patient who received a liver transplant. Some of these T cells may belong to the graft donor.

The V call is TRBV5-4, the J call TRBJ1-2, with 8 bases identical to TRBD1. CDR3 length: 16 amino acids. Losses at the gene ends were 1 base for V and 1 base for J; bases not matched to a gene: 6. The germline V gene has CDR1 SGHNT and CDR2 YYREEE (reference sequence). The CDR3 region is CASSLPQGEINYGYTF. In DNA form, the CDR3 reads TGTGCCAGCAGCTTGCCACAGGGGGAGATTAACTATGGCTACACCTTC.

This rearrangement joins TRBV7-2 to TRBJ2-1, with D perhaps matching TRBD2 (6 bases). CDR3 length: 11 amino acids. The germline V gene has CDR1 SGHTA and CDR2 FQGNSA. The ends were cut back, 1 base at V and 12 bases at J, with 7 bases in the middle. CDR3 sequence (DNA): TGTGCCAGCAGCTTAGACGGGGGGCAGTTCTTC. This sequence encodes CASSLDGGQFF.

The rearrangement joins TRBV5-5 to TRBJ1-5, with 8 positions matching TRBD1. V gave up 3 bases and J gave up 0 bases; unmatched junction bases: 5. The germline CDR1 and CDR2 sequences are SGHKS and YYEKEE (reference sequence). This CDR3 contains 16 residues. The CDR3 reads CASSWGDRSSNQPQHF. CDR3 nucleotides: TGTGCCAGCAGCTGGGGGGACAGGTCTAGCAATCAGCCCCAGCATTTT.

V usage is TRBV19 and J usage is TRBJ1-1; D may be TRBD1 (5 bases). V was trimmed by 6 bases and J by 4 bases, leaving 18 bases between them. The V gene's germline CDR1 is LNHDA and CDR2 SQIVND (reference sequence). This CDR3 has 15 amino acids. CDR3 loop: CASRPQDTSSTEAFF. In DNA, the CDR3 is TGTGCCAGTAGACCACAGGATACGTCGAGCACTGAAGCTTTCTTT.

The rearrangement uses TRBV27 and TRBJ1-1; no definite D call. Trimming shortened V by 7 bases and J by 7 bases, and 19 bases separated the two germline ends. Germline V CDR1 and CDR2: MNHEY, SMNVEV (reference sequence). The CDR3 runs 14 residues. The CDR3 DNA sequence: TGTGCCAGCACCGGCTTGGGCAGATCACATGAAGCTTTCTTT. It codes for CASTGLGRSHEAFF.

The rearrangement joins TRBV28 to TRBJ1-1; possible D gene TRBD1, 5 bases. V lost 7 bases and J lost 0, with 18 bases in between. CDR3 size: 16 residues. CDR1 and CDR2 from the germline V gene are MDHEN and SYDVKM. The CDR3 coding sequence is TGTGCCAGCACCCCCTTCAGGGACTTGATGAACACTGAAGCTTTCTTT. Its protein is CASTPFRDLMNTEAFF. The variable domain in full, with the rest retrieved from reference TRBV28 and TRBJ1-1, is DVKVTQSSRYLVKRTGEKVFLECVQDMDHENMFWYRQDPGLGLRLIYFSYDVKMKEKGDIPEGYSVSREKKERFSLILESASTNQTSMYLCASTPFRDLMNTEAFFGQGTRLTVV.

The rearrangement uses TRBV6-1 and TRBJ1-5, with D possibly matching TRBD1 (5 bases). Per germline, CDR1 MNHNS and CDR2 SASEGT. The CDR3 covers 12 residues. Trimming stripped 5 bases from V and 9 bases from J, with 11 bases between. CDR3 sequence (DNA): TGTGCCAGCAGTTCATCTGGGGGGCCCCAGCATTTT. Amino acids: CASSSSGGPQHF.

The chain uses TRBV7-2 and TRBJ1-5, with 7 bases matching TRBD1. V was pared by 5 bases and J by 3 bases, with 10 bases of the junction left unmatched. The germline CDR1 and CDR2 sequences are SGHTA and FQGNSA. The CDR3 covers 16 residues. This chain's CDR3 is CASSPRQGQINQPQHF. In DNA form, the CDR3 reads TGTGCCAGCAGCCCCCGGCAGGGACAGATCAATCAGCCCCAGCATTTT.

This chain links TRBV28 with TRBJ1-4; 8 positions match TRBD1. V lost 5 bases to trimming and J lost 5 bases; unmatched junction nucleotides: 7. Germline V gives CDR1 MDHEN, CDR2 SYDVKM. CDR3 length: 15 residues. As DNA, the CDR3 is TGTGCCAGCAGTACCAATACAGGGGGGAATGAAAAACTGTTTTTT. It specifies CASSTNTGGNEKLFF.

Points on this clone: Other nucleotide sequences in the sample specify the same CDR3. The V call is TRBV2, the J call TRBJ1-1; D call uncertain. Trimming shortened V by 4 bases and J by 0 bases, and 6 bases separated the two germline ends. Germline CDR1 is SNHLY and CDR2 is FYNNEI. The CDR3 length is 13 residues. The CDR3 bases are TGTGCCAGCAGTGGTGGGGTGAACACTGAAGCTTTCTTT. This sequence encodes CASSGGVNTEAFF.

The chain couples TRBV18 to TRBJ2-7; weak D call: TRBD2 (5 bases). The CDR3 covers 14 residues. V lost 3 bases and J 3 bases, leaving 12 bases between the germline ends. Germline CDR1 and CDR2: KGHSH and LQKENI. CDR3 sequence reads: CASSPTRSYYEQYF. In DNA form, the CDR3 reads TGTGCCAGCTCACCCACTAGGAGTTACTACGAGCAGTACTTC.

The rearrangement uses TRBV18 and TRBJ1-1, with TRBD1 matching 9 bases. V lost 9 bases and J lost 4; bases outside the gene matches: 15. Germline lookup yields CDR1 KGHSH and CDR2 LQKENI. CDR3 size: 16 residues. The CDR3: CASSGQGYSHGTEAFF. The CDR3 DNA sequence: TGTGCCAGTTCGGGACAGGGATATTCTCATGGCACTGAAGCTTTCTTT. Full variable domain (missing parts from reference TRBV18 and TRBJ1-1): NAGVMQNPRHLVRRRGQEARLRCSPMKGHSHVYWYRQLPEEGLKFMVYLQKENIIDESGMPKERFSAEFPKEGPSILRIQQVVRGDSAAYFCASSGQGYSHGTEAFFGQGTRLTVV.

This chain connects TRBV2 to TRBJ2-3; D is unresolved. The CDR3 runs 14 residues. V lost 7 bases and J lost 1, with 12 bases in between. The germline gives CDR1 SNHLY, CDR2 FYNNEI. DNA of the CDR3: TGTGCCAGCACCTGGGGTGGCGGCACAGATACGCAGTATTTT. This translates into CASTWGGGTDTQYF.

This chain links TRBV9 with TRBJ2-1; 7 bases are shared with TRBD2. This CDR3 contains 15 residues. The ends lost 3 bases at V and 0 bases at J; junction bases unmatched: 3. Germline V gives CDR1 SGDLS, CDR2 YYNGEE. As DNA, the CDR3 is TGTGCCAGCAGCGCGAGCGGGAACTCCTACAATGAGCAGTTCTTC. Translation: CASSASGNSYNEQFF.

The chain uses TRBV7-8 and TRBJ2-1, with 7 bases identical to TRBD2. The CDR3 loop spans 15 amino acids. Per the germline V gene, CDR1 is SGHVS and CDR2 is FQNEAQ. Unmatched junction bases numbered 7, after V lost 4 bases and J lost 4 bases. The DNA for the CDR3 is TGTGCCAGCAGCTCCGGACTAGTCGGGTACAATGAGCAGTTCTTC. Translating it yields CASSSGLVGYNEQFF.

This clone was detected only a few times. The V and J genes are TRBV10-3 and TRBJ2-7; 8 nucleotides agree with TRBD1. Germline V gene data show CDR1 as ENHRY and CDR2 as SYGVKD. The V segment lost 8 bases and the J segment 1 base; nucleotides outside the gene matches: 7. This CDR3 contains 14 residues. CDR3 region: CAIGAGTGSYEQYF. CDR3 DNA: TGTGCCATCGGGGCCGGGACAGGATCCTACGAGCAGTACTTC.

V and J are TRBV10-3 and TRBJ1-1; no firm D call. Germline CDR1 and CDR2: ENHRY and SYGVKD. Deletions cut 7 bases from V and 5 bases from J, with 20 bases between. The CDR3 has 15 residues. CDR3 coding DNA: TGTGCCATCAATTCAGAGGAGGGCGGGAGGACTGAAGCTTTCTTT. Translated, it gives CAINSEEGGRTEAFF.

The genes are TRBV29-1 and TRBJ1-4; TRBD1 matches 12 bases. CDR3 length: 14 amino acids. CDR1 and CDR2 (germline): SQVTM, ANQGSEA. Unmatched junction bases numbered 5, after V lost 4 bases and J lost 8 bases. DNA for the CDR3: TGCAGCGTTGGGGGACAGGGGGCAGGGGAAAAACTGTTTTTT. This sequence encodes CSVGGQGAGEKLFF. The full variable domain, completed using reference TRBV29-1 and TRBJ1-4, is SAVISQKPSRDICQRGTSLTIQCQVDSQVTMMFWYRQQPGQSLTLIATANQGSEATYESGFVIDKFPISRPNLTFSTLTVSNMSPEDSSIYLCSVGGQGAGEKLFFGSGTQLSVL.

This chain connects TRBV6-6 to TRBJ2-7; 7 nucleotides line up with TRBD1. After removal of 4 bases from V and 4 bases from J, the junction contained 10 bases not matched to a gene. CDR1 and CDR2 (germline): MNHNY, SVGAGI (reference sequence). CDR3 size: 15 residues. The CDR3 DNA is TGTGCCAGCAGTTCCAACAGGGGTAGTGTTTACGAGCAGTACTTC. It specifies CASSSNRGSVYEQYF.

The V gene is TRBV18, the J gene TRBJ2-2; 10 bases are shared with TRBD2. The CDR3 loop spans 16 amino acids. Germline loops: CDR1 KGHSH, CDR2 LQKENI. V trimming: 1 base; J trimming: 7 bases; junction bases outside the gene matches: 6. Written as DNA, the CDR3 is TGTGCCAGCTCACCACAAGCGGGAGGGCCAAGCGGGGAGCTGTTTTTT. This sequence encodes CASSPQAGGPSGELFF.

V is TRBV21-1 and J is TRBJ1-3. TRBV21-1 is reported as a pseudogene. CDR3 length: 15 residues. CDR3 loop: CASSQPMGSGNTIYF. CDR3 DNA: TGTGCCAGCAGCCAACCGATGGGCTCTGGAAACACCATATATTTT.

The CDR3 spells CASSLVGTGFFSTDTQYF. In DNA, the CDR3 is TGTGCCAGCAGCTTGGTCGGGACAGGGTTCTTTAGCACAGATACGCAGTATTTT. V is TRBV5-6 and J is TRBJ2-3; TRBD1 agrees at 9 bases. There are 18 residues in the CDR3. V lost 0 bases, J lost 0 bases, and 8 bases stayed unmatched. The germline gives CDR1 SGHDT, CDR2 YYEEEE. Using reference TRBV5-6 and TRBJ2-3 for the parts outside the CDR3, the full variable domain is DAGVTQSPTHLIKTRGQQVTLRCSPKSGHDTVSWYQQALGQGPQFIFQYYEEEERQRGNFPDRFSGHQFPNYSSELNVNALLLGDSALYLCASSLVGTGFFSTDTQYFGPGTRLTVL.

The CDR3, as DNA: TGTGCCAGCTCTAACACGTTCGGGACAGGGGGCTACGAGCAGTACTTC. Its translation: CASSNTFGTGGYEQYF. The V gene is TRBV18, the J gene TRBJ2-7; 11 bases map to TRBD1. This CDR3 is built from 16 residues. Germline V gives CDR1 KGHSH, CDR2 LQKENI. With 6 bases clipped from V and 3 bases from J, the junction kept 10 bases outside the gene matches.